Detailed here is one T cell receptor (beta chain). Germline assignment: CDR1 SGDLS and CDR2 YYNGEE. This CDR3 has 14 residues. Trimming removed 2 bases from V and 6 bases from J; junction bases left unmatched: 5. This record belongs to a study of blood T cell repertoires in COVID-19. Per the study methods: Reference gene primer amplification yielded estimated nucleated cell counts. TCRdb's table, derived via immunoSEQ multiplex PCR, lists solely in-frame clones and lacks some. V and J calls and clone size are given by that table; D and trimming were obtained from the DNA. In the table there are about 130,000 clones, around 88% of which are singletons.

Sequenced input: peripheral blood. The gene calls are TRBV9 and TRBJ1-2; 9 nucleotides line up with TRBD1. The source is a man in his sixties with COVID-19, enrolled during active disease. The CDR3 nucleotides are TGTGCCAGCAGCGTGGGGACAGGGATCGATGGCTACACCTTC. It yields the protein CASSVGTGIDGYTF.